Included here is one T cell receptor beta chain sequence, with context. The target antigen is unknown. Clones were read by immunoSEQ multiplex PCR, and TCRdb kept only the in-frame ones, dropping some. The sample yields about 30,000 clones, 90% to 97% seen once. The CDR3 extends over 12 amino acids. The V gene lost 6 bases and the J gene lost 3 bases, with 8 bases spanning the gap. From germline, CDR1 is KGHSH and CDR2 LQKENI. These data originate in a study of regulatory and conventional T cells in RAG deficiency. Study results and limitations: Omenn patients showed >75% Treg-Tconv overlap and shorter CDR3 lengths. Shannon entropy was markedly lower and Simpson indices higher in RAG-deficient patients than control T-cell subsets.

Conventional CD4+ T cells were sorted from blood as CD25-low CD127-high cells. The data were also submitted as part of a second study, on regulatory T cells. That source notes: The primer mix had 52 TRBV and 13 TRBJ primers. Patient repertoires had restricted TRB V-J pairs and skewed V and J usage, most in Tregs.

The clonotype comes from a human donor in good health. The source material was CD25- CD4+ T cells sorted from blood. The rearrangement joins TRBV18 to TRBJ2-5; maybe TRBD2 (5 bases). CDR3 bases: TGTGCCAGCTCCCTACTAGAAGAGACCCAGTACTTC. Translating gives CASSLLEETQYF.